This TCR beta chain emerged from a study of metastatic and nonmetastatic thyroid tumors. Study as a whole: Repertoire data that came from the blood and tumor or nodule tissue of malignant and benign thyroid patients were compared. Whole-study results and caveats: Malignant thyroid tumors reportedly had TCR beta diversity that was significantly higher than in benign nodules, in blood and tumor.

This clone was counted at least ten times. Its target is unknown. Germline V gives CDR1 SGHTS, CDR2 YDEGEE. This CDR3 region has 13 residues. V was shortened by 2 bases and J by 7 bases, with 13 bases between the two germline ends. In the source study's methods: CDR3 was compared across clinicopathological groups, and the resulting differences were used to build a distant-metastasis classifier for papillary thyroid cancer. TCRdb reanalyzed the PCR reads via MiXCR. TCRdb, not the authors, supplied the V and J calls. In the table there are around 19,000 clones, 25% to 30% of which are singletons. No treatment had been given to any patient before thyroid surgery.

The sequencing input was tumor tissue. The sequence derives from a male donor with papillary thyroid cancer or a benign thyroid nodule (not recorded which). Some clones in this sample may be carry-over from other donors' samples. The V and J genes are TRBV5-8 and TRBJ2-7, with a possible D match to TRBD2 (6 bases). In DNA form, the CDR3 reads TGTGCCAGCAGCTTTCGGCAGGCGGGGGAGCAGTACTTC. Amino acid sequence: CASSFRQAGEQYF.